These T cell receptor beta chains were read from a single sample in a study of CD8 T cells in ankylosing spondylitis. TCRdb reanalysed the 5' RACE reads using MiXCR and keeps one entry per CDR3 protein. The data show 130,000 or so distinct CDR3 sequences, 7% seen once. Sequenced sample: blood, either unsorted or a sorted T cell fraction (not recorded which). These receptors all come from a male donor with ankylosing spondylitis or in good health (not recorded which). Both conserved end residues are part of each CDR3. The order of the fields is V gene, D gene, clone size, J gene, CDR3 length, CDR3 protein, CDR3 DNA. D genes are given only for firm matches. The size field is filled for only some rows; it gives once, few, many or a size class.

V: TRBV7-3
D: -
size: many
J: TRBJ2-3
length: 15
CDR3: CASSLYARLPDTQYF
DNA: TGTGCCAGCAGCTTATACGCCCGGTTGCCAGATACGCAGTATTTT

V: TRBV4-2
D: -
size: -
J: TRBJ2-7
length: 13
CDR3: CAMGPGRTCEQYF
DNA: TGTGCCATGGGCCCCGGACGGACCTGCGAGCAGTACTTC

V: TRBV7-2
D: -
size: many
J: TRBJ1-5
length: 15
CDR3: CASRMGGVANQPQHF
DNA: TGTGCCAGCAGAATGGGGGGGGTGGCCAATCAGCCCCAGCATTTT

V: TRBV19
D: -
size: many
J: TRBJ2-1
length: 15
CDR3: CASSIAGGTYNEQFF
DNA: TGTGCCAGTAGTATAGCTGGGGGTACCTACAATGAGCAGTTCTTC

V: TRBV28
D: TRBD2
size: many
J: TRBJ2-3
length: 16
CDR3: CASSPGTRGGTDTQYF
DNA: TGTGCCAGCAGTCCCGGGACTAGGGGGGGCACAGATACGCAGTATTTT

V: TRBV14
D: -
size: many
J: TRBJ2-6
length: 17
CDR3: CASSSDNFYSGANVLTF
DNA: TGTGCCAGCAGCTCTGACAACTTTTACTCTGGGGCCAACGTCCTGACTTTC

V: TRBV5-1
D: TRBD1
size: many
J: TRBJ2-7
length: 15
CDR3: CASSPAPGQAPEQYF
DNA: TGCGCCAGCAGCCCCGCCCCCGGACAGGCGCCCGAGCAGTACTTC

V: TRBV5-1
D: TRBD1
size: many
J: TRBJ2-7
length: 18
CDR3: CASSFSTMDRVPSYEQYF
DNA: TGCGCCAGCAGCTTCTCGACGATGGACAGGGTGCCTTCCTACGAGCAGTACTTC

V: TRBV20-1
D: TRBD2
size: -
J: TRBJ2-1
length: 16
CDR3: CSARDIKREGYNEQFF
DNA: TGCAGTGCTAGAGATATCAAGCGGGAGGGTTACAATGAGCAGTTCTTC

V: TRBV10-2
D: -
size: many
J: TRBJ2-6
length: 15
CDR3: CASSEVTSGANVLTF
DNA: TGCGCCAGCAGTGAGGTGACTTCCGGGGCCAACGTCCTGACTTTC

V: TRBV5-1
D: TRBD1
size: many
J: TRBJ2-3
length: 16
CDR3: CASSLAPTGRTDTQYF
DNA: TGCGCCAGCAGCTTGGCCCCGACAGGGCGCACAGATACGCAGTATTTT

V: TRBV4-3
D: TRBD1
size: many
J: TRBJ1-2
length: 14
CDR3: CASSQVDRAYGYTF
DNA: TGCGCCAGCAGCCAAGTGGACAGGGCCTATGGCTACACCTTC

V: TRBV7-6
D: -
size: few
J: TRBJ2-5
length: 16
CDR3: CASSYNYYRAKETQYF
DNA: TGTGCCAGCAGCTACAATTATTACAGGGCCAAAGAGACCCAGTACTTC

V: TRBV2
D: -
size: -
J: TRBJ1-5
length: 15
CDR3: CASSLGTAGNQPQHF
DNA: TGTGCCAGCAGCCTCGGGACCGCGGGCAATCAGCCCCAGCATTTT

V: TRBV20-1
D: -
size: many
J: TRBJ2-3
length: 14
CDR3: CSARSWGVRNTQYF
DNA: TGCAGTGCTAGGTCCTGGGGGGTCCGAAATACGCAGTATTTT

V: TRBV12-3/TRBV12-4
D: TRBD1
size: many
J: TRBJ2-7
length: 14
CDR3: CASRPGQGVHEQYF
DNA: TGTGCCAGCAGACCGGGACAGGGAGTTCACGAGCAGTACTTC

V: TRBV7-3
D: -
size: many
J: TRBJ2-1
length: 12
CDR3: CASSLWSGEQFF
DNA: TGTGCCAGCAGCTTATGGAGTGGTGAGCAGTTCTTC

V: TRBV12-3/TRBV12-4
D: -
size: many
J: TRBJ2-7
length: 14
CDR3: CASRRGGSSYEQYF
DNA: TGTGCCAGCAGACGTGGGGGGAGCTCCTACGAGCAGTACTTC

V: TRBV29-1
D: -
size: many
J: TRBJ2-7
length: 14
CDR3: CSVEVGTPKDEQYF
DNA: TGCAGCGTTGAAGTCGGGACTCCAAAGGACGAGCAGTACTTC

V: TRBV20-1
D: -
size: -
J: TRBJ2-3
length: 14
CDR3: CSASTATSTDTQYF
DNA: TGCAGTGCTAGTACAGCAACTAGCACAGATACGCAGTATTTT